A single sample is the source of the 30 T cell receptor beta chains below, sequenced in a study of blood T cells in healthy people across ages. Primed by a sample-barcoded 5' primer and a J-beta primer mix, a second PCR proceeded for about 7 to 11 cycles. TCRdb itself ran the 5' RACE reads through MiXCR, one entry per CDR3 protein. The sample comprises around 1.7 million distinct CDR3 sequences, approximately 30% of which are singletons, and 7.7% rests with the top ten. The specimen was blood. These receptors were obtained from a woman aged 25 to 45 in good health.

The CDR3 nucleotides read TGCGCCAGCAGCCCGGGGGAATCAGCCGTAACAGATACGCAGTATTTT. Translated: CASSPGESAVTDTQYF. The V and J genes are TRBV5-1 and TRBJ2-3; a possible D gene is TRBD2 (6 bases). The CDR3 is 16 residues long. Germline assignment: CDR1 SGHRS and CDR2 YFSETQ. V dropped 4 bases and J dropped 3 bases, with 18 bases sitting between them.

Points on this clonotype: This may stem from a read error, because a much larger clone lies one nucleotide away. CDR3 loop: CAGRITGTYEQYF. CDR3 DNA: TGTGCCGGCAGAATTACAGGGACCTACGAGCAGTACTTC. This chain joins TRBV12-3 or TRBV12-4 and TRBJ2-7; D may be TRBD1 (6 bases). There are 13 residues in the CDR3.

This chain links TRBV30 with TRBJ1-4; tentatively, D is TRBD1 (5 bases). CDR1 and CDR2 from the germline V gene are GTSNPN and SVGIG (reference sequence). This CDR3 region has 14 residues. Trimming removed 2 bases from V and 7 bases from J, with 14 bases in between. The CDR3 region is CAWSPRELREKLFF. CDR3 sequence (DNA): TGTGCCTGGAGTCCCAGGGAACTGCGTGAAAAACTGTTTTTT.

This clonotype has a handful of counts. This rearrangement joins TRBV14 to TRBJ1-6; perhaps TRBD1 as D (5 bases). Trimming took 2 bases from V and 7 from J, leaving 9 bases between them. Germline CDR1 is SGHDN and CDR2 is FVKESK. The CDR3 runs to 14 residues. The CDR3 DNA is TGTGCCAGCAGCCAACAGGGTCAGAATTCACCCCTCCACTTT. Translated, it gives CASSQQGQNSPLHF.

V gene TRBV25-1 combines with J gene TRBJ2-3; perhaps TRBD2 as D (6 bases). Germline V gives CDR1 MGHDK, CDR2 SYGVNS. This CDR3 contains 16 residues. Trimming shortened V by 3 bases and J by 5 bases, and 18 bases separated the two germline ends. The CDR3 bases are TGTGCCAGCAGTGACCCCCCGGGAACGGGGGAAGATACGCAGTATTTT. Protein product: CASSDPPGTGEDTQYF.

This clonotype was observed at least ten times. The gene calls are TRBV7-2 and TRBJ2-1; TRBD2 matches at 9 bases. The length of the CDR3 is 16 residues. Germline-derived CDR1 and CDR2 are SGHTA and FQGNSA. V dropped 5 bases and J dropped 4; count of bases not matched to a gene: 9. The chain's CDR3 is CASSTGLASSYNEQFF. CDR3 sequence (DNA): TGTGCCAGCAGCACCGGACTAGCGAGCAGTTACAATGAGCAGTTCTTC.

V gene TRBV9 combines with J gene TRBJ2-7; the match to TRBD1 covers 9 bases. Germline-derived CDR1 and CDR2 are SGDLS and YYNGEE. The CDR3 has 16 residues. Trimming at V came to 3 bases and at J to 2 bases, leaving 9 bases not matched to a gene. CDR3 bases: TGTGCCAGCAGCGCCCTGGGGGGGACAGGGACCTACGAGCAGTACTTC. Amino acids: CASSALGGTGTYEQYF.

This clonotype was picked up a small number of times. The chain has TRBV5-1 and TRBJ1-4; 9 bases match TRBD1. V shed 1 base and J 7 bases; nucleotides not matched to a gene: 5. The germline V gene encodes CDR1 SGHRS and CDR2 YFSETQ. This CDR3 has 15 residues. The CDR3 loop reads CASSLTPDRGEKLFF. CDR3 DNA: TGCGCCAGCAGCTTGACCCCGGACAGGGGTGAAAAACTGTTTTTT.

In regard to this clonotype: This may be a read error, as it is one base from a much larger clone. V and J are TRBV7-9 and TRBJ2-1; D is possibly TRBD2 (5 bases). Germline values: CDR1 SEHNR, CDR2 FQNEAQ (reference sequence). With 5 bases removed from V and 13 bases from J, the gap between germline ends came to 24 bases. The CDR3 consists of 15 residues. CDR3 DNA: TGTGCCAGCAGCAAGGAGCTAGCAGACCAAGAGACCCAGTTCTTC. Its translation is CASSKELADQETQFF.

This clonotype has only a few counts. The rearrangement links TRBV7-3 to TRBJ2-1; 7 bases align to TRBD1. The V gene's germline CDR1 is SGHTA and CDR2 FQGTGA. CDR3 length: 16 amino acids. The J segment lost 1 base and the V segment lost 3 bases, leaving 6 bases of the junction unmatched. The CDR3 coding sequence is TGTGCCAGCAGCTTGACAGGGCCCCTTTCCTACAATGAGCAGTTCTTC. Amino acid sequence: CASSLTGPLSYNEQFF.

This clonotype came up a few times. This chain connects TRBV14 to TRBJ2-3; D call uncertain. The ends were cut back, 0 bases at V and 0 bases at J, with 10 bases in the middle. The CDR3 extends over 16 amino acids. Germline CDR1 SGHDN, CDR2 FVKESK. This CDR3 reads CASSQDRWASTDTQYF. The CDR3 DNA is TGTGCCAGCAGCCAAGATCGATGGGCTAGCACAGATACGCAGTATTTT.

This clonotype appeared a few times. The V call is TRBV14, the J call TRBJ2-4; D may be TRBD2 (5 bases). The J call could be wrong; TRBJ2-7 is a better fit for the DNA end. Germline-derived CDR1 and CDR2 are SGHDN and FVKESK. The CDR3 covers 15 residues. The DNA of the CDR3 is TGTGCCAGCAGCCAAGACGGGGTGGGCTCCTACGAGCAGTACTTC. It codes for CASSQDGVGSYEQYF.

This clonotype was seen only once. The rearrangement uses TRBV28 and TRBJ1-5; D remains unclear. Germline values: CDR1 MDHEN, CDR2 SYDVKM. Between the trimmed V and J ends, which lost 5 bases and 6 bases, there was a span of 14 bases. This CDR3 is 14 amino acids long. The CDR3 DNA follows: TGTGCCAGCAGTAGGCGTTACGGGTCTCAGCCCCAGCATTTT. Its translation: CASSRRYGSQPQHF.

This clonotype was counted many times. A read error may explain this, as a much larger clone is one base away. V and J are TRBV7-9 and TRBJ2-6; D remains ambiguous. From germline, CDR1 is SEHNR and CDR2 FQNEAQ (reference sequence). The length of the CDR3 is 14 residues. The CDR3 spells CASPVRRVNNVRTF. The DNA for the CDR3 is TGTGCCAGCCCGGTGAGAAGGGTCAACAACGTCCGGACTTTC.

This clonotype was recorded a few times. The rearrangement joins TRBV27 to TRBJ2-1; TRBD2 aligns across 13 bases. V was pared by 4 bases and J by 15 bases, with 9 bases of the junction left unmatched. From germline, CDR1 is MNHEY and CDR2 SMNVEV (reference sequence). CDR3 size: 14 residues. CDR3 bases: TGTGCCAGCAGTTATGGGACTAGCGGGATAATGCGGTTCTTC. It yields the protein CASSYGTSGIMRFF.

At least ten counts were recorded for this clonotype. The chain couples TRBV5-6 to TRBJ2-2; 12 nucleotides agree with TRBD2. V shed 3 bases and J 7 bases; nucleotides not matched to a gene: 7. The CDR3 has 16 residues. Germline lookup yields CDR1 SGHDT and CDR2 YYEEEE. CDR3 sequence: CASSSGLAGWDGELFF. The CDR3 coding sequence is TGTGCCAGCAGCTCCGGACTAGCGGGATGGGACGGGGAGCTGTTTTTT.

The CDR3 sequence is CASSEDASYGYTF. The CDR3 DNA follows: TGTGCCAGCAGTGAAGACGCGAGCTATGGCTACACCTTC. The gene calls are TRBV2 and TRBJ1-2; no definite D call. With 1 base removed from V and 4 bases from J, the gap between germline ends came to 7 bases. The CDR3 extends over 13 amino acids. Germline values: CDR1 SNHLY, CDR2 FYNNEI.

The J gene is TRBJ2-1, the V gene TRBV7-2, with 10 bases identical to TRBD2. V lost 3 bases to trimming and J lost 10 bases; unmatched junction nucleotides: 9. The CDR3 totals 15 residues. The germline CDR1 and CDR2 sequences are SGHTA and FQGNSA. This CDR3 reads CASSLFLAGAEEQFF. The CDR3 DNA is TGTGCCAGCAGCTTGTTTCTAGCGGGAGCCGAAGAGCAGTTCTTC.

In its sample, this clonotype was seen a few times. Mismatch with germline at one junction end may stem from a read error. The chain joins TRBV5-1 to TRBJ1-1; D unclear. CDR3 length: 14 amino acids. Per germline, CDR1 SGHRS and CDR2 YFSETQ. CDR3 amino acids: CATSPARANTEAFF. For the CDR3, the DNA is TGCGCCACCAGCCCCGCACGGGCAAACACTGAAGCTTTCTTT.

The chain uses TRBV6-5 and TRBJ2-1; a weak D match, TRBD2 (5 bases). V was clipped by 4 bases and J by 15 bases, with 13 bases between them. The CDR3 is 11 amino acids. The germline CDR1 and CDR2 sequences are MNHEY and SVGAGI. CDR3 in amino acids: CASSSGLARFF. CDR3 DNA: TGTGCCAGCAGTTCTGGTCTAGCTCGGTTCTTC.

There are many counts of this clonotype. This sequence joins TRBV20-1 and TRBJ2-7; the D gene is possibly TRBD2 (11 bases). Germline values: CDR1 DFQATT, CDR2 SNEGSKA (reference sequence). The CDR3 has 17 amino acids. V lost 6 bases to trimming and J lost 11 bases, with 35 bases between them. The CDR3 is CSAPPGQGVAGGFKEYF. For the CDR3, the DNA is TGCAGTGCCCCGCCCGGACAGGGGGTAGCGGGAGGGTTTAAGGAGTACTTC.

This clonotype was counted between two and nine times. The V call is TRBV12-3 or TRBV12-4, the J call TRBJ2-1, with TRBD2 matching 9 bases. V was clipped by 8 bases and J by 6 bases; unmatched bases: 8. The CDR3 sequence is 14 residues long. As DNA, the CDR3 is TGTGCCAGCCAGACTAGCGGCTTTTCCAATGAGCAGTTCTTC. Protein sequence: CASQTSGFSNEQFF.

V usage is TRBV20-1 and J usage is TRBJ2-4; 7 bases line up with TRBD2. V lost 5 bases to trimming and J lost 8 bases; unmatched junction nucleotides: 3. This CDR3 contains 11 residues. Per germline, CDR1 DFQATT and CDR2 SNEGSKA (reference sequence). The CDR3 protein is CSAWGGDIQYF. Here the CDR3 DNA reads TGCAGTGCTTGGGGGGGTGACATTCAGTACTTC.

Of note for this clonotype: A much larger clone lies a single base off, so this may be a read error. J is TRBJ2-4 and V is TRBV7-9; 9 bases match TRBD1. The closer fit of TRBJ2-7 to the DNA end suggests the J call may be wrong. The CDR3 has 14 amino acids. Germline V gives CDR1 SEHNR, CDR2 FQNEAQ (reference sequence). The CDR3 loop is CASAWDRVPYEQYF. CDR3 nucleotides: TGTGCCAGCGCTTGGGACAGGGTCCCCTACGAGCAGTACTTC.

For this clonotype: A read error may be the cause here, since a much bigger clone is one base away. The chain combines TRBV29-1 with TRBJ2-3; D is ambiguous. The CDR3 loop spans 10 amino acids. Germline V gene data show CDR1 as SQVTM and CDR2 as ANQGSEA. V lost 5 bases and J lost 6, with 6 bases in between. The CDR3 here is CSVISDTQYF. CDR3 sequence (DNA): TGCAGCGTTATCAGCGATACGCAGTATTTT.

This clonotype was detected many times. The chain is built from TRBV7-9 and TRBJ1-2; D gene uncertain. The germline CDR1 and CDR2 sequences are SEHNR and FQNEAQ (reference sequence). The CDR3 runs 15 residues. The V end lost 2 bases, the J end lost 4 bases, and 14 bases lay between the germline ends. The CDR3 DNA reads TGTGCCAGCAGCTTAAACAGTCCAGCGATCTATGGCTACACCTTC. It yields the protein CASSLNSPAIYGYTF.

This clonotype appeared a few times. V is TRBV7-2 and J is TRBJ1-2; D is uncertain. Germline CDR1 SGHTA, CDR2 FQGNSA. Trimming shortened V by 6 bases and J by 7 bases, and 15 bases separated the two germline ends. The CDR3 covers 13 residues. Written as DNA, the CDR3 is TGTGCCAGCAGGGTAGACCACCGTCTTGGCTACACCTTC. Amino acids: CASRVDHRLGYTF. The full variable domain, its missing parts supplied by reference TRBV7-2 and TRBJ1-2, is GAGVSQSPSNKVTEKGKDVELRCDPISGHTALYWYRQSLGQGLEFLIYFQGNSAPDKSGLPSDRFSAERTGGSVSTLTIQRTQQEDSAVYLCASRVDHRLGYTFGSGTRLTVV.

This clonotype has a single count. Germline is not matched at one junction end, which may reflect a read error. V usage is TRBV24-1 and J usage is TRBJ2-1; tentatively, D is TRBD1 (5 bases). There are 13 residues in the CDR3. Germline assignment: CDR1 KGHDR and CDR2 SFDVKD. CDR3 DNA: TGTGCCGCCAGGGATTTGGCCAGTAATGAGCAGTTCTTC. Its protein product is CAARDLASNEQFF.

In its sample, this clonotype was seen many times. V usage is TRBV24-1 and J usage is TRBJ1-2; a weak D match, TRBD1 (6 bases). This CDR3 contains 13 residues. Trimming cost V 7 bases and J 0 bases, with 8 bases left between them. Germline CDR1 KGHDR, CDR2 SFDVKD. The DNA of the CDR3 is TGTGCCACCAGCAGACAGGCTAACTATGGCTACACCTTC. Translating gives CATSRQANYGYTF.

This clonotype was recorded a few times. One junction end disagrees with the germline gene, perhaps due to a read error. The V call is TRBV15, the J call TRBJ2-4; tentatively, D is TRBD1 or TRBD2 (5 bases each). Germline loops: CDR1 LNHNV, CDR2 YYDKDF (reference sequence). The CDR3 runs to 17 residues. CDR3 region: CATSRETGAYAENILYF. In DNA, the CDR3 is TGTGCCACCAGCAGAGAGACCGGGGCCTACGCTGAAAACATTCTGTACTTC.